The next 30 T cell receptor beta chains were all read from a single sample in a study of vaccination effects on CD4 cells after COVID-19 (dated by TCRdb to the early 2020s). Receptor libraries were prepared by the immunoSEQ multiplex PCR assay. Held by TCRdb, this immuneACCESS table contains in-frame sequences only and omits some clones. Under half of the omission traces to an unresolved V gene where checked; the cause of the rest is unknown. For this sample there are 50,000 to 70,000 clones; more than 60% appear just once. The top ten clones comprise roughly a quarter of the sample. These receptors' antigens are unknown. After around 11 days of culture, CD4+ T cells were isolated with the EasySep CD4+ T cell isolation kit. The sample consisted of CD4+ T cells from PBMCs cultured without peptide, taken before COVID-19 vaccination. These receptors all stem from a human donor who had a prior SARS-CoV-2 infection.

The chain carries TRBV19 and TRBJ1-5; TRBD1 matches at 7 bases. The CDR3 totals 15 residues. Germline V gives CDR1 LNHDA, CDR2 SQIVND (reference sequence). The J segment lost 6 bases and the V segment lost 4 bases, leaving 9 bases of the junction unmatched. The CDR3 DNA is TGTGCCAGTAGTAATAGACAGGGCTCCCCTCAGCCCCAGCATTTT. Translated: CASSNRQGSPQPQHF.

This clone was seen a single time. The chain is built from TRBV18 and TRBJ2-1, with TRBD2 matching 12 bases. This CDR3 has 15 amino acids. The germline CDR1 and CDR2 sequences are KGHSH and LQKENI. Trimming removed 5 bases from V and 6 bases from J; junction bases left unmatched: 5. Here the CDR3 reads CASSALAGGFNEQFF. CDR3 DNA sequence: TGTGCCAGCTCAGCCCTAGCGGGAGGGTTCAATGAGCAGTTCTTC. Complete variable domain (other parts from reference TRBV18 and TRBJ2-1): NAGVMQNPRHLVRRRGQEARLRCSPMKGHSHVYWYRQLPEEGLKFMVYLQKENIIDESGMPKERFSAEFPKEGPSILRIQQVVRGDSAAYFCASSALAGGFNEQFFGPGTRLTVL.

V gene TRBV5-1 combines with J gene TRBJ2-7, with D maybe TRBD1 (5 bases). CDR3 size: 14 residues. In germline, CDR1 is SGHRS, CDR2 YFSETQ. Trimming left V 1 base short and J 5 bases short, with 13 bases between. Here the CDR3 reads CASSLSQGIHEQYF. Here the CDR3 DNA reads TGCGCCAGCAGCTTGAGCCAGGGTATCCACGAGCAGTACTTC.

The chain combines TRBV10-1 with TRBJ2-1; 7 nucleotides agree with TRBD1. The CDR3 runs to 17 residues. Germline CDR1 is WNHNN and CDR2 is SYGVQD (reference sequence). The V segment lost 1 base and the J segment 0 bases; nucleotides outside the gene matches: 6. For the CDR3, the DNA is TGCGCCAGCAGTGAGTGTAGAGGGGGCGACTCCTACAATGAGCAGTTCTTC. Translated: CASSECRGGDSYNEQFF.

In nucleotides, the CDR3 is TGCGCCAGCAGCTCAAAAGCTCGGACTAGCGGGGGATCCTACGAGCAGTACTTC. Amino acid sequence: CASSSKARTSGGSYEQYF. The J gene is TRBJ2-7, the V gene TRBV5-1; 13 nucleotides line up with TRBD2. CDR1 and CDR2 from the germline V gene are SGHRS and YFSETQ. The CDR3 sequence is 18 residues long. The V gene end was trimmed by 3 bases and the J gene end by 1 base; junction bases not matched to a gene: 10. Using reference TRBV5-1 and TRBJ2-7 for the parts outside the CDR3, the full variable domain is KAGVTQTPRYLIKTRGQQVTLSCSPISGHRSVSWYQQTPGQGLQFLFEYFSETQRNKGNFPGRFSGRQFSNSRSEMNVSTLELGDSALYLCASSSKARTSGGSYEQYFGPGTRLTVT.

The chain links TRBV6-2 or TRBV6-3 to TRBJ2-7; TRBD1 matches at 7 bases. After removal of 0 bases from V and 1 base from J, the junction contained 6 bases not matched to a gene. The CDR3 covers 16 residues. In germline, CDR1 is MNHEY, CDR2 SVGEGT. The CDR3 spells CASSYSMGQQSYEQYF. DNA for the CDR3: TGTGCCAGCAGTTACTCGATGGGACAGCAGTCCTACGAGCAGTACTTC.

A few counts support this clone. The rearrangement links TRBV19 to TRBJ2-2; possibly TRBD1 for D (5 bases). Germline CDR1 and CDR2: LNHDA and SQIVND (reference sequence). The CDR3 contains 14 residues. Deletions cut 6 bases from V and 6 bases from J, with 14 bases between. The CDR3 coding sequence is TGTGCCAGTAGCCCTTCGTGGGGCCCCGGGGAGCTGTTTTTT. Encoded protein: CASSPSWGPGELFF. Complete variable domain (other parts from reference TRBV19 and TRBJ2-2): DGGITQSPKYLFRKEGQNVTLSCEQNLNHDAMYWYRQDPGQGLRLIYYSQIVNDFQKGDIAEGYSVSREKKESFPLTVTSAQKNPTAFYLCASSPSWGPGELFFGEGSRLTVL.

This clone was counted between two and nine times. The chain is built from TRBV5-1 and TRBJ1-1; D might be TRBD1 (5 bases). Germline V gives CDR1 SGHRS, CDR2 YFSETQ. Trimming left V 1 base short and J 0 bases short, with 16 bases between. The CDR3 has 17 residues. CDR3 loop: CASSLSTSWGMNTEAFF. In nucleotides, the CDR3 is TGCGCCAGCAGCTTGTCGACGTCTTGGGGGATGAACACTGAAGCTTTCTTT.

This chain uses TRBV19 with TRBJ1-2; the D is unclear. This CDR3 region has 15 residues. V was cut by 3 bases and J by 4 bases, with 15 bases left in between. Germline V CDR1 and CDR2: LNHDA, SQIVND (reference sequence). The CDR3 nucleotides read TGTGCCAGTAGTATGGTCTCCCGGGGAATCTATGGCTACACCTTC. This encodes CASSMVSRGIYGYTF.

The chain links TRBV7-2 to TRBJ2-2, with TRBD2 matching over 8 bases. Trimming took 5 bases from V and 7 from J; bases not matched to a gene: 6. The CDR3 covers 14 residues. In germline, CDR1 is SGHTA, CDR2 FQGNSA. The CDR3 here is CASSPTSANGELFF. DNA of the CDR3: TGTGCCAGCAGCCCGACTAGCGCTAACGGGGAGCTGTTTTTT.

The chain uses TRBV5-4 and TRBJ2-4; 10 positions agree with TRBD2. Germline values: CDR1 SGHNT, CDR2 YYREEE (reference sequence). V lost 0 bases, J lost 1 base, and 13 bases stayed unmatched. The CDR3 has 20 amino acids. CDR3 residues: CASSLDPFVEREGAKNIQYF. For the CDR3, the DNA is TGTGCCAGCAGCTTGGACCCCTTTGTTGAGCGGGAGGGGGCCAAAAACATTCAGTACTTC.

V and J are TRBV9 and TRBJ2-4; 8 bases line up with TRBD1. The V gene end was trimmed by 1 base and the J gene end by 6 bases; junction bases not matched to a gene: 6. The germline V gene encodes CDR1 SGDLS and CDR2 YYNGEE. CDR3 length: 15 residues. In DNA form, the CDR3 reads TGTGCCAGCAGCGTAACTTGGGACAGGTCAAACATTCAGTACTTC. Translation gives CASSVTWDRSNIQYF.

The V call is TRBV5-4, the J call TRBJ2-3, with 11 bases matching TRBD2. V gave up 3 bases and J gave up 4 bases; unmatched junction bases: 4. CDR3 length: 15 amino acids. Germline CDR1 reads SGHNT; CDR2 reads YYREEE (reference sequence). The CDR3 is CASSYSGGGADTQYF. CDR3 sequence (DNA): TGTGCCAGCAGCTATAGCGGGGGGGGCGCAGATACGCAGTATTTT.

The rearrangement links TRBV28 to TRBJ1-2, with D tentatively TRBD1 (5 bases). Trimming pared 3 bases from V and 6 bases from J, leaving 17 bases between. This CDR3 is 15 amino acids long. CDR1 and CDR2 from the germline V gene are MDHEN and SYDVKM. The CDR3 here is CASSLGVGAINGYTF. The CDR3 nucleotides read TGTGCCAGCAGTTTGGGGGTGGGTGCGATTAATGGCTACACCTTC.

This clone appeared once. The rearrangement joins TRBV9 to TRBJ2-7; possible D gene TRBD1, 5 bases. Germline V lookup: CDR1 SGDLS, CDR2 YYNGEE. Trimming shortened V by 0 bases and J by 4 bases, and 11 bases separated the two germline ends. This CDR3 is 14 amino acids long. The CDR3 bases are TGTGCCAGCAGCGTAGGGGGCCTAGAATACGAGCAGTACTTC. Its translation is CASSVGGLEYEQYF.

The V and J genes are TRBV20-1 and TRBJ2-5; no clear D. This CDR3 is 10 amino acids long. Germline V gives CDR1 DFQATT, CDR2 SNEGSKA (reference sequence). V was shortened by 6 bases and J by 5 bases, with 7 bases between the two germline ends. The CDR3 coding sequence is TGCAGTGCCCCCTGGGAGACCCAGTACTTC. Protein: CSAPWETQYF.

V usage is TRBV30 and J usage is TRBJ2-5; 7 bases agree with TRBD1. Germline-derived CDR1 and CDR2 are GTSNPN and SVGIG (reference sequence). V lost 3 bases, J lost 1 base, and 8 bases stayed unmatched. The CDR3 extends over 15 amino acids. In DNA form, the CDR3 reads TGTGCCTGGAGCGGGACAGAGAATTTCCAAGAGACCCAGTACTTC. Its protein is CAWSGTENFQETQYF.

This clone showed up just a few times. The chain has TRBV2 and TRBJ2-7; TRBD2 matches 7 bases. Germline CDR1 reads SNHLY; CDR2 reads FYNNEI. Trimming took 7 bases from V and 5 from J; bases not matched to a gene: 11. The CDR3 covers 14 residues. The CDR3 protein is CASTGWEGGHEQYF. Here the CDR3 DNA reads TGTGCCAGCACCGGCTGGGAGGGTGGTCACGAGCAGTACTTC.

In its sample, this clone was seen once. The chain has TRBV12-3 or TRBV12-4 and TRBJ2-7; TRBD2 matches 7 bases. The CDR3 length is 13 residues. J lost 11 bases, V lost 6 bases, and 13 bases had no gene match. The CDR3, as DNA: TGTGCCAGCAGCCTCCTAGCGGAAGCATTGAAGTACTTC. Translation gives CASSLLAEALKYF.

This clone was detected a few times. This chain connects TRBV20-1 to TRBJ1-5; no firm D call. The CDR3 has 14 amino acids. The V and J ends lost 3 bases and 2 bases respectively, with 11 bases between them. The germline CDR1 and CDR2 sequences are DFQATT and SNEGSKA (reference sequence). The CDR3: CSASPRGGNQPQHF. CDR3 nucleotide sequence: TGCAGTGCTAGTCCCCGGGGAGGCAATCAGCCCCAGCATTTT.

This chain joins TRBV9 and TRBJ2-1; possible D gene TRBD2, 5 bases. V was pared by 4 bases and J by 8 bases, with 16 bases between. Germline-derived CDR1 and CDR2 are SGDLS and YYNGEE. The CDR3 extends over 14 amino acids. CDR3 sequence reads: CASSTRGYFDEQFF. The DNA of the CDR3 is TGTGCCAGCAGCACACGCGGGTATTTCGATGAGCAGTTCTTC.

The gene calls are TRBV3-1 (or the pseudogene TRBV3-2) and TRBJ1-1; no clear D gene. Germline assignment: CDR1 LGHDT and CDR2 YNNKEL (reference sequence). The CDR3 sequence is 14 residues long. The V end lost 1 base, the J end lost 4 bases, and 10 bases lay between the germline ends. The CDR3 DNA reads TGTGCCAGCAGCCAAGCGGGCCCGGGCACTGAAGCTTTCTTT. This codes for CASSQAGPGTEAFF.

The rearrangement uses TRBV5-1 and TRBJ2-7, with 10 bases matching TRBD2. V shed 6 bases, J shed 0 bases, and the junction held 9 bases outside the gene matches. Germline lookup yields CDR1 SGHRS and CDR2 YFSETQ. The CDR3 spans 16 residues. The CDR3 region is CASNSLAGGLSYEQYF. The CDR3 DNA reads TGCGCCAGCAATTCCTTAGCGGGGGGCCTCTCCTACGAGCAGTACTTC. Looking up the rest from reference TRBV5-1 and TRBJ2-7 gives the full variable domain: KAGVTQTPRYLIKTRGQQVTLSCSPISGHRSVSWYQQTPGQGLQFLFEYFSETQRNKGNFPGRFSGRQFSNSRSEMNVSTLELGDSALYLCASNSLAGGLSYEQYFGPGTRLTVT.

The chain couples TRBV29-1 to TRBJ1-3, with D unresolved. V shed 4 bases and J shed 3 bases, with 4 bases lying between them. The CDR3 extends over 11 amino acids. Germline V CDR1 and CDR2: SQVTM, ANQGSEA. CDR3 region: CSVGNGNTIYF. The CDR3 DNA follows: TGCAGCGTTGGGAATGGAAACACCATATATTTT.

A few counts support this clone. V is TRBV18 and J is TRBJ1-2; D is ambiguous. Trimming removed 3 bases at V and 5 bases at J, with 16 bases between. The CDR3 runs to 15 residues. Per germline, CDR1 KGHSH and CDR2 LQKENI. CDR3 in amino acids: CASSPRSAATYGYTF. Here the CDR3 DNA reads TGTGCCAGCTCACCTAGGTCAGCGGCAACTTATGGCTACACCTTC.

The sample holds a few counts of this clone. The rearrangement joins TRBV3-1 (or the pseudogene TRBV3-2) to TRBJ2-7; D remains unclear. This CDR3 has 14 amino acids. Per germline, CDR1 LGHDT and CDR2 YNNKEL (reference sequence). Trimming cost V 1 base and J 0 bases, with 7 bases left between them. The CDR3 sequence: CASSQVPSSYEQYF. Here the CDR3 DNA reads TGTGCCAGCAGCCAAGTCCCTAGCTCCTACGAGCAGTACTTC.

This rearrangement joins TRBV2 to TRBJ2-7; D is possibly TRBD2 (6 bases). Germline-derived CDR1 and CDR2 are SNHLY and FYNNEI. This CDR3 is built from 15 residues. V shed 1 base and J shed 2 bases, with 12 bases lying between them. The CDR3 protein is CASSEGPGSTYEQYF. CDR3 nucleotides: TGTGCCAGCAGTGAAGGACCCGGGAGTACCTACGAGCAGTACTTC.

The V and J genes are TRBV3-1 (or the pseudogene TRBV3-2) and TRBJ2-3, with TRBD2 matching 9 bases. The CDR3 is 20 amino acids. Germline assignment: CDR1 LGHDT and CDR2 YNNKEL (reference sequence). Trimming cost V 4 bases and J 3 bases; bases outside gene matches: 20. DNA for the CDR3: TGTGCCAGCAGCCTCCACCCCGGCGGGACTAGCACCGAAGGGACAGATACGCAGTATTTT. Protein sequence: CASSLHPGGTSTEGTDTQYF.

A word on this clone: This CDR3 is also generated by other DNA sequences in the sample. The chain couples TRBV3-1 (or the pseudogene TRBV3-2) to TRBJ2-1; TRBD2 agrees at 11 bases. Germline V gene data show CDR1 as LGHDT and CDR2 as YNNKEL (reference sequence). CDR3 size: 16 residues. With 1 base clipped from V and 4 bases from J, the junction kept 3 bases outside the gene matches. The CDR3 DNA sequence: TGTGCCAGCAGCCAAGCGGGGACTAGCGGATACAATGAGCAGTTCTTC. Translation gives CASSQAGTSGYNEQFF.

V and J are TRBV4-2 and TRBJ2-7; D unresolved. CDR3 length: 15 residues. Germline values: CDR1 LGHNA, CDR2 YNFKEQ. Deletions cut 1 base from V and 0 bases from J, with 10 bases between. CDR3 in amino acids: CASSQVAVSSYEQYF. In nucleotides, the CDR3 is TGTGCCAGCAGCCAAGTGGCGGTGAGCTCCTACGAGCAGTACTTC.